Listed below are T cell receptor beta chains from one sample, sequenced in a study of blood T cell repertoires in COVID-19. Profiling relied on immunoSEQ multiplex PCR, and the TCRdb table lists in-frame clones only, not all of them. This sample carries about 68,000 clones, 70% to 90% of them seen once, and the ten largest clones take 3.4%. Specimen: peripheral blood. These TCRs come from a woman between 45 and 60 years old with COVID-19, enrolled during active disease. Both conserved end residues are part of each CDR3. D genes are given only for firm matches. Expanded clones are given a class, and other clones once, few, many or no size at all.

clone_size	v_call	d_call	j_call	cdr3_nt	cdr3_aa
.	TRBV29-1	TRBD2	TRBJ2-5	TGCAGCGAGATAGCGGGAGAGACCCAGTACTTC	CSEIAGETQYF
.	TRBV7-9	TRBD1	TRBJ2-1	TGTGCCAGCAGCTCCCTGGGACAGCCCTCCTCCTACAATGAGCAGTTCTTC	CASSSLGQPSSYNEQFF
.	TRBV30	.	TRBJ2-1	TGTGCCTGGAGCCGACTTAGCTCCTACAATGAGCAGTTCTTC	CAWSRLSSYNEQFF
.	TRBV30	.	TRBJ1-2	TGTGCCTGGACATTGGACAGTCTTAACTATGGCTACACCTTC	CAWTLDSLNYGYTF
.	TRBV7-2	.	TRBJ2-5	TGTGCCAGCAGGCCCCGAGGCGGGGCGGAGACCCAGTACTTC	CASRPRGGAETQYF
.	TRBV28	.	TRBJ2-6	TGTGCCAGCAGCCCCCCCGGTGGGCTAGGGGCCAACGTCCTGACTTTC	CASSPPGGLGANVLTF
.	TRBV19	TRBD1	TRBJ2-1	TGTGCCAGTAGGTCGGACAGGGGAGGGGTCAATGAGCAGTTCTTC	CASRSDRGGVNEQFF
.	TRBV29-1	TRBD2	TRBJ2-7	TGCAGCGTCGAGACTAGCGGGAGGTTTTACGAGCAGTACTTC	CSVETSGRFYEQYF
.	TRBV19	.	TRBJ2-1	TGTGCCAGTAGTATCGGACTAGGAGGGGGCAATGAGCAGTTCTTC	CASSIGLGGGNEQFF
few	TRBV5-6	.	TRBJ1-2	TGTGCCAGCAGCGGGGGGATAGTAGGGACTCTAGGTGGCTACACCTTC	CASSGGIVGTLGGYTF
.	TRBV14	TRBD1	TRBJ2-3	TGTGCCAGCAGCACGGACAGGGTGGACGGTAGAGATACGCAGTATTTT	CASSTDRVDGRDTQYF
.	TRBV4-2	TRBD2	TRBJ2-7	TGTGCCAGCAGCCAAGGCGTGACTAGCGGGATATTCGACGAGCAGTACTTC	CASSQGVTSGIFDEQYF
.	TRBV18	TRBD2	TRBJ2-1	TGTGCCAGCTCACCAACCGGGACTAGCCCCCAATATGAGCAGTTCTTC	CASSPTGTSPQYEQFF
few	TRBV5-1	TRBD2	TRBJ2-1	TGCGCCAGCAGCCTAGGCGTCGGGAGGAATGAGCAGTTCTTC	CASSLGVGRNEQFF
.	TRBV15	.	TRBJ1-1	TGTGCCACCAGCAGAGAAATATTTACTGAAGCTTTCTTT	CATSREIFTEAFF
.	TRBV7-2	.	TRBJ2-7	TGTGCCAGCAGCCTGATGCGGAGGTCCTACGAGCAGTACTTC	CASSLMRRSYEQYF
.	TRBV28	.	TRBJ2-1	TGTGCCAGCAGTCTCCTGACAGGGAGGAATGTCACCCGCGGAGGGAATGAGCAGTTCTTC	CASSLLTGRNVTRGGNEQFF
.	TRBV6-2/TRBV6-3	TRBD1	TRBJ2-1	TGTGCCAGCAGTTCCAAACTGACAGGGGTGGGGAATGAGCAGTTCTTC	CASSSKLTGVGNEQFF
.	TRBV11-2	.	TRBJ2-2	TGTGCCAGCAGCAGGTCATCTAGGTGGAACACCGGGGAGCTGTTTTTT	CASSRSSRWNTGELFF
once	TRBV4-2	.	TRBJ1-2	TGTGCCAGCAGCTCCCCGCTCACGCCCGGGGGGCCAAACTATGGCTACACCTTC	CASSSPLTPGGPNYGYTF
.	TRBV18	TRBD1	TRBJ2-1	TGTGCCAGCTCACCACTTGCAGCGGGACAGGGGTCGAATGAGCAGTTCTTC	CASSPLAAGQGSNEQFF
.	TRBV19	TRBD2	TRBJ2-2	TGTGCCAGTAGTAGGGGATGGGACTTGACTAGCGGGAGGGTCGGCACCGGGGAGCTGTTTTTT	CASSRGWDLTSGRVGTGELFF
.	TRBV5-4	.	TRBJ2-7	TGTGCCAGCAGCTTGTTGCCTAGGTCGTACGAGCAGTACTTC	CASSLLPRSYEQYF
.	TRBV10-3	.	TRBJ2-2	TGTGCCATCAGTGAGTTCACCGGAGGGACGAACACCGGGGAGCTGTTTTTT	CAISEFTGGTNTGELFF
.	TRBV28	TRBD2	TRBJ2-1	TGTGCCAGCAGTTTTTGGACTAGCGCTTCTCGCTCCTACAATGAGCAGTTCTTC	CASSFWTSASRSYNEQFF
.	TRBV9	.	TRBJ2-7	TGTGCCAGCAGCGTAGATTTAGGGAGGAACTACGAGCAGTACTTC	CASSVDLGRNYEQYF
few	TRBV5-4	.	TRBJ2-7	TGTGCCAGCAGCTTGAACTTAGGGCAGGGGTCCTACGAGCAGTACTTC	CASSLNLGQGSYEQYF
.	TRBV7-3	.	TRBJ2-1	TGTGCCAGCAGCTTAGAGTTTAGCAATGAGCAGTTCTTC	CASSLEFSNEQFF
.	TRBV27	TRBD2	TRBJ2-2	TGTGCCAGCAGTCCAGCGGGAGTAAACACCGGGGAGCTGTTTTTT	CASSPAGVNTGELFF
.	TRBV7-8	TRBD1	TRBJ1-6	TGTGCCAGCAGCTTAGCGATGACAGGGGTTTCACCCCTCCACTTT	CASSLAMTGVSPLHF
.	TRBV5-6	.	TRBJ2-2	TGTGCCAGCAGCTTGGGTAGTTCGAGGGAGCTGTTTTTT	CASSLGSSRELFF
.	TRBV27	.	TRBJ2-7	TGTGCCAGCAGTTCAATTGGGACACCCTACGAGCAGTACTTC	CASSSIGTPYEQYF
.	TRBV10-2	.	TRBJ2-6	TGCGCCAGCAGTGAGAGGAGGTCTGGGGCCAACGTCCTGACTTTC	CASSERRSGANVLTF
.	TRBV7-2	.	TRBJ1-5	TGTGCCAGCAGACTGACAGCGATCAATCAGCCCCAGCATTTT	CASRLTAINQPQHF
few	TRBV5-1	TRBD1	TRBJ1-1	TGCGCCAGCAGCTTAGGGACAGCGAACACTGAAGCTTTCTTT	CASSLGTANTEAFF
.	TRBV7-2	.	TRBJ2-2	TGTGCCAGCAGCCGGGGTGGGGAAATGGCCGGGGAGCTGTTTTTT	CASSRGGEMAGELFF
.	TRBV7-9	TRBD2	TRBJ2-7	TGTGCCAGCAGCCCCCGGGGGGGGCCCAGCTACGAGCAGTACTTC	CASSPRGGPSYEQYF
.	TRBV5-4	.	TRBJ1-4	TGTGCCAGCGGACTATCGGGGGGCGGTATAGAAAAACTGTTTTTT	CASGLSGGGIEKLFF
.	TRBV2	.	TRBJ2-7	TGTGCCAGCAGTGAAGGAATTCGGGGTCCCCTTGAGCAGTACTTC	CASSEGIRGPLEQYF
once	TRBV24-1	.	TRBJ1-5	TGTGCCACCAGTGATCAGGGTAGCAATCAGCCCCAGCATTTT	CATSDQGSNQPQHF
.	TRBV28	TRBD2	TRBJ2-1	TGTGCCAGCAGAATGGCGGGGGGGGATGAGCAGTTCTTC	CASRMAGGDEQFF
.	TRBV28	.	TRBJ2-2	TGTGCCAGCAGTGTAATCAGGGGATACACCGGGGAGCTGTTTTTT	CASSVIRGYTGELFF
.	TRBV6-5	.	TRBJ2-6	TGTGCCAGCAGCGGGAAGGGAACTGGGGCCAACGTCCTGACTTTC	CASSGKGTGANVLTF
.	TRBV5-4	.	TRBJ1-6	TGTGCCAGCAGCTTTTCGCCGGGTTCACCCCTCCACTTT	CASSFSPGSPLHF
.	TRBV19	TRBD2	TRBJ2-5	TGTGCCAGTAGTATAGGAGCGGGAGGCAGAGAGACCCAGTACTTC	CASSIGAGGRETQYF
.	TRBV10-3	TRBD1	TRBJ2-7	TGTGCCGCCTCCGGGACAGGAGGTTCCTACGAGCAGTACTTC	CAASGTGGSYEQYF
.	TRBV7-9	TRBD1	TRBJ2-2	TGTGCCAGCAGCACCGCAGGGGGCGCGTTACGCGGGGAGCTGTTTTTT	CASSTAGGALRGELFF
.	TRBV5-1	TRBD1	TRBJ2-3	TGCGCCAGCAGATCGTACAGGGGTTCGGATACGCAGTATTTT	CASRSYRGSDTQYF
few	TRBV28	.	TRBJ1-6	TGTGCCAGCAGTTTCGAGGTGTCCTATAATTCACCCCTCCACTTT	CASSFEVSYNSPLHF
.	TRBV19	.	TRBJ2-4	TGTGCCAGTAGTGTAGACAAACAGAGACCCAAAAACATTCAGTACTTC	CASSVDKQRPKNIQYF
.	TRBV10-3	.	TRBJ2-7	TGTGCCATCAGTGAAGCTAGCTCCTACGAGCAGTACTTC	CAISEASSYEQYF
.	TRBV12-3/TRBV12-4	.	TRBJ2-7	TGTGCCAGCAGACGAGGCAGGGCCGAGCAGTACTTC	CASRRGRAEQYF
.	TRBV14	.	TRBJ2-7	TGTGCCAGCAGCCCCTGGACTGACAACCTCTACGAGCAGTACTTC	CASSPWTDNLYEQYF